This T cell receptor (beta chain) was obtained from a study of T cells after yellow fever vaccination. Overall study results and limits: Reappearance after the booster was seen for most primary-vaccination clones, at around 95% CD4 and 70% to 90% CD8.

TCRdb used MiXCR to reprocess the 5' RACE reads, holding one entry per CDR3 protein. The sample holds about 75,000 distinct CDR3 sequences, more than 5.5% seen once. The V and J ends lost 1 base and 1 base, in that order; junction bases with no gene match: 1. This CDR3 has 15 amino acids. Germline assignment: CDR1 SGHRS and CDR2 YFSETQ. This clonotype was picked up many times. Antigen specificity is unknown. This TCR was sampled from a man younger than 30 who received the YFV17D yellow fever vaccine. Sequences were derived from CD8+ T cells sorted from PBMCs, sampled around 10 days after the first yellow fever vaccination. The rearrangement joins TRBV5-1 to TRBJ1-5, with 8 nucleotides matching TRBD1. CDR3 nucleotide sequence: TGCGCCAGCAGCTTGACAGGGGGAAGCAATCAGCCCCAGCATTTT. Translation gives CASSLTGGSNQPQHF.